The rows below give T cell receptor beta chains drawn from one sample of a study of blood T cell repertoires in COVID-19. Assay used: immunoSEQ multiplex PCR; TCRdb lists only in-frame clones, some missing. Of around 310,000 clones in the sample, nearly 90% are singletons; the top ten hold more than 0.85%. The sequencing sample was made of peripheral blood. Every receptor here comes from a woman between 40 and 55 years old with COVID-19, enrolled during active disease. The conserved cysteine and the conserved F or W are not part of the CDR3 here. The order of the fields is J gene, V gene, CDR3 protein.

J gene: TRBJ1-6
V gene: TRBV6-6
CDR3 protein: ASSYPPRWGDSPLH

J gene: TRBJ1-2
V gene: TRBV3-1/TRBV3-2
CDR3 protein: ASSQDFRAGPNYGYT

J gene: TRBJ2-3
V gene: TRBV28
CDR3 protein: ASEERGGTYTDTQY

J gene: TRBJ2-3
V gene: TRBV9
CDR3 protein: ASSVLAGMGDTQY

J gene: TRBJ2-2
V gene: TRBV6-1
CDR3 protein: ASSEVGQGGGELF

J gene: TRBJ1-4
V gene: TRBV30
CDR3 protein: AWRPGTHEKLF

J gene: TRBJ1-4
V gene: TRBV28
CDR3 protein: ASSLRRAANEKLF

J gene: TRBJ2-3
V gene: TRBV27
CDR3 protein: ASRGVPSTDTQY

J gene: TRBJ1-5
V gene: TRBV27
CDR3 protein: ASSYKGSGQPQH

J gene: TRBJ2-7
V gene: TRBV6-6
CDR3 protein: ASSHIRYEQY

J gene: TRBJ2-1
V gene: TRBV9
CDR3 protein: ASSARRETSGRGNEQF

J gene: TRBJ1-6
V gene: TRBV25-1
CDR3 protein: ASREGRMPLH

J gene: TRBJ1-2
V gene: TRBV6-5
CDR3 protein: ASSPREPLYGYT

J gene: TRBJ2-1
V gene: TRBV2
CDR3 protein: ASSAAGEQF

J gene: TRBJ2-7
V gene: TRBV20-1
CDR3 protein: SASGPRDIYEQY

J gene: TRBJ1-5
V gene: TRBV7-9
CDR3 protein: ASSLPDRPQH